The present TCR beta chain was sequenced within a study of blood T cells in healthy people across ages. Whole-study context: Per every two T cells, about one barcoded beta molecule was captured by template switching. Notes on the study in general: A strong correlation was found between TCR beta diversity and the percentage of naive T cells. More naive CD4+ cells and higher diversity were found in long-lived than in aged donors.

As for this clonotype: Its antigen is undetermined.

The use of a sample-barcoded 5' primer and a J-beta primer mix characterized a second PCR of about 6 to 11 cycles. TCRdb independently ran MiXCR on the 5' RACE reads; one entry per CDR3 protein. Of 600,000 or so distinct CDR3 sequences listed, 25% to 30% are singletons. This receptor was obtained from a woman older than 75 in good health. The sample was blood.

CDR3 in DNA: TGTGCCAGCAACGGGGCCCCAAGCTATGAGCAGTTCTTC. Its translation: CASNGAPSYEQFF. The rearrangement joins TRBV6-1 to TRBJ2-1; D is perhaps TRBD1 or TRBD2 (5 bases each). Trimming pared 7 bases from V and 8 bases from J, leaving 15 bases between. CDR3 length: 13 residues. Germline V CDR1 and CDR2: MNHNS, SASEGT.